The 6 T cell receptor beta chains presented below share a single source sample, sequenced in a study of Ad26.COV2.S vaccination and SARS-CoV-2 variants. As for treatment: 15 to 20 received Ad26.COV2.S at low or high dose, single or two shots; several received placebo; per-sample allocation not given. The samples were gathered on day 63 after the first injection of vaccine or placebo. The method was immunoSEQ multiplex PCR; TCRdb's version includes in-frame clones alone and lacks a portion of them. Here the sample spans a few hundred thousand clones, around nine tenths being singletons. The input for sequencing was peripheral blood, taken in a trial of Ad26.COV2.S vaccine versus placebo. All receptors derive from a person between 18 and 60 years old who received the Ad26.COV2.S COVID-19 vaccine or a placebo.

The rearrangement uses TRBV19 and TRBJ2-3; 14 bases are a match to TRBD2. Trimming took 2 bases from V and 2 from J; bases not matched to a gene: 3. Germline V lookup: CDR1 LNHDA, CDR2 SQIVND (reference sequence). The CDR3 loop spans 17 amino acids. For the CDR3, the DNA is TGTGCCAGTAGTATACCGGGACTAGCGGGGGCCACAGATACGCAGTATTTT. This sequence encodes CASSIPGLAGATDTQYF. Filled out from reference TRBV19 and TRBJ2-3, the complete variable domain reads DGGITQSPKYLFRKEGQNVTLSCEQNLNHDAMYWYRQDPGQGLRLIYYSQIVNDFQKGDIAEGYSVSREKKESFPLTVTSAQKNPTAFYLCASSIPGLAGATDTQYFGPGTRLTVL.

CDR3 DNA sequence: TGCGCCAGCAGCCAAGATAGTTGGACAGGGGGCGCCTATGGCTACACCTTC. This translates into CASSQDSWTGGAYGYTF. The rearrangement links TRBV4-3 to TRBJ1-2; 11 bases align to TRBD1. Germline V gene lookup returns CDR1 LGHNA and CDR2 YSLEER. CDR3 size: 17 residues. Losses at the gene ends were 0 bases for V and 4 bases for J; bases not matched to a gene: 7.

This clone was detected once. This chain links TRBV7-9 with TRBJ1-4, with unresolved D. This CDR3 has 15 residues. Trimming cost V 3 bases and J 0 bases, with 8 bases left between them. Germline CDR1 reads SEHNR; CDR2 reads FQNEAQ (reference sequence). The CDR3 DNA sequence: TGTGCCAGCAGCTTCTGGAGTGCAACTAATGAAAAACTGTTTTTT. This sequence encodes CASSFWSATNEKLFF.

The J gene is TRBJ2-1, the V gene TRBV19; TRBD1 might be the D (6 bases). Germline V gives CDR1 LNHDA, CDR2 SQIVND (reference sequence). V shed 5 bases and J shed 7 bases, with 9 bases lying between them. The CDR3 covers 12 residues. CDR3: CASSVGGNEQFF. Written as DNA, the CDR3 is TGTGCCAGTAGTGTAGGGGGTAATGAGCAGTTCTTC.

This chain uses TRBV7-2 with TRBJ2-1; D is possibly TRBD1 or TRBD2 (5 bases each). V gave up 5 bases and J gave up 2 bases, with 10 bases separating them. The germline V gene has CDR1 SGHTA and CDR2 FQGNSA. The CDR3 sequence is 14 residues long. In nucleotides, the CDR3 is TGTGCCAGCAGCCAACTAGGGGCCTACAATGAGCAGTTCTTC. It codes for CASSQLGAYNEQFF.

This rearrangement joins TRBV27 to TRBJ1-2; the match to TRBD1 covers 7 bases. The trim removed 6 bases at V and 7 bases at J, leaving 8 bases unmatched. The CDR3 consists of 13 residues. CDR1 MNHEY and CDR2 SMNVEV come from the germline V gene (reference sequence). In DNA form, the CDR3 reads TGTGCCAGCAGCCAACAGGGGCTAGGTGGCTACACCTTC. It encodes CASSQQGLGGYTF.